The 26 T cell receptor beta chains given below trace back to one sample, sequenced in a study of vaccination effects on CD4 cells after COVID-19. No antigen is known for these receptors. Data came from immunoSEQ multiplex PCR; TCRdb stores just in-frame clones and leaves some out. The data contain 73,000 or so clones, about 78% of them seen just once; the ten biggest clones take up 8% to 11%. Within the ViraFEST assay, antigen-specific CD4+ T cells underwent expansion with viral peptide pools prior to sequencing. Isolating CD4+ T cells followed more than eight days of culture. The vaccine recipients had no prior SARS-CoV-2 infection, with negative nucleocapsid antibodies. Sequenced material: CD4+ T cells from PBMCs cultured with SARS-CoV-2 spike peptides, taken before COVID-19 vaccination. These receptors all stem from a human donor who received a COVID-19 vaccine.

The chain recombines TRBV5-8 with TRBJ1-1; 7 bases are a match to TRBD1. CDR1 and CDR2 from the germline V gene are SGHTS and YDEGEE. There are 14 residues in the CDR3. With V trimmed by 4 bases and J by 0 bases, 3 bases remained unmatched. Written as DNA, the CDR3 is TGTGCCAGCAGCAGGGGACAGCTGAACACTGAAGCTTTCTTT. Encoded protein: CASSRGQLNTEAFF.

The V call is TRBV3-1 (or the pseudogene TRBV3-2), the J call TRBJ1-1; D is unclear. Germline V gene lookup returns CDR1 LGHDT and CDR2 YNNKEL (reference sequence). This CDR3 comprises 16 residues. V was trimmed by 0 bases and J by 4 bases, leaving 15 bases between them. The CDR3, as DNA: TGTGCCAGCAGCCAAGAATTGCCACAGCAGCGCACTGAAGCTTTCTTT. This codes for CASSQELPQQRTEAFF.

This CDR3 is CASSLGGGGRETQYF. In DNA form, the CDR3 reads TGTGCCAGCAGCTTGGGAGGGGGGGGCCGAGAGACCCAGTACTTC. V and J are TRBV5-4 and TRBJ2-5, with D maybe TRBD2 (7 bases). Germline assignment: CDR1 SGHNT and CDR2 YYREEE (reference sequence). The CDR3 has 15 amino acids. The V end lost 0 bases, the J end lost 4 bases, and 13 bases lay between the germline ends.

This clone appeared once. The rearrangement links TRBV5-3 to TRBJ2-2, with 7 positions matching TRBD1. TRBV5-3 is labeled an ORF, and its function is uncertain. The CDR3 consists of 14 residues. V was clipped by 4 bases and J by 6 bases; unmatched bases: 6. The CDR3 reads CARSLTGHPGELFF. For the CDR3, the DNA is TGTGCCAGAAGCCTGACAGGGCACCCCGGGGAGCTGTTTTTT.

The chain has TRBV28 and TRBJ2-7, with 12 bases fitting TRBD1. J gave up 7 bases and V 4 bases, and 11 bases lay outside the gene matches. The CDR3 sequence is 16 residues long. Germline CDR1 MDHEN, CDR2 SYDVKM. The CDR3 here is CASSSPGQGASWEQYV. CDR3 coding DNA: TGTGCCAGCAGTTCACCGGGACAGGGGGCTTCGTGGGAGCAGTACGTC.

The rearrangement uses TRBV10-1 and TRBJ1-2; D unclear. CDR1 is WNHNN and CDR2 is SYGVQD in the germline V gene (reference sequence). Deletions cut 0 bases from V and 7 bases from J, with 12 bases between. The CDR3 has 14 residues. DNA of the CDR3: TGCGCCAGCAGTGAGTCGGGCAGAACCTCTGGCTACACCTTC. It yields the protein CASSESGRTSGYTF.

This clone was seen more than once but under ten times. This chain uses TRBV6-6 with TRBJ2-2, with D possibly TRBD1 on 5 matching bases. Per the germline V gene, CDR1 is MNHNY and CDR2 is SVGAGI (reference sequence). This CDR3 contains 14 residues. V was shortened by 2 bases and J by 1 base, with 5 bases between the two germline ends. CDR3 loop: CASSYRGNTGELFF. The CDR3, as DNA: TGTGCCAGCAGTTACAGGGGGAACACCGGGGAGCTGTTTTTT.

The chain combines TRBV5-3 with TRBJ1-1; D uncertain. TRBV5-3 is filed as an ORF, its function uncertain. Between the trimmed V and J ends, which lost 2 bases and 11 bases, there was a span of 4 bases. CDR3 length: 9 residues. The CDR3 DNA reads TGTGCCAGAAGCTTCTGGGCTTTCTTT. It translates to CARSFWAFF.

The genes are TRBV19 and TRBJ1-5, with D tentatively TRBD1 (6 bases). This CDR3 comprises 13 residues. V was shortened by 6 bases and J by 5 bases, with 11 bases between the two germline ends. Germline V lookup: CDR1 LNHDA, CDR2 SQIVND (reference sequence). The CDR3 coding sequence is TGTGCCAGTAGCGCAGGGGAACATCAGCCCCAGCATTTT. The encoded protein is CASSAGEHQPQHF.

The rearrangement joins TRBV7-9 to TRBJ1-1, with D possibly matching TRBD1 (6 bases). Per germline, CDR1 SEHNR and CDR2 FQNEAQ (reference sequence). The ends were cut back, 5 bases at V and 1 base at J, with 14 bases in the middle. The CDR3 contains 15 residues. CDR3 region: CASSDRDTSNTEAFF. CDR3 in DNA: TGTGCCAGCAGCGACCGGGACACATCGAACACTGAAGCTTTCTTT.

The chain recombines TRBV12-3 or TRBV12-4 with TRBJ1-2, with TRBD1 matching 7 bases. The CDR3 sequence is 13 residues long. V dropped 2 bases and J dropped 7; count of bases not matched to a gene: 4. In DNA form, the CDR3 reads TGTGCCAGCAGTTTAATGTCAGGGGGTGGCTACACCTTC. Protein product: CASSLMSGGGYTF.

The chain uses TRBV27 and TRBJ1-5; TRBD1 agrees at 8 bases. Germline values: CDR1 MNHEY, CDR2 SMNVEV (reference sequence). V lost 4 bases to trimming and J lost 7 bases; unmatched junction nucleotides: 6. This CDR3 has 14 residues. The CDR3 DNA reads TGTGCCAGCAGTTCGCGGACAGGGCGCCAGCCCCAGCATTTT. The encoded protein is CASSSRTGRQPQHF.

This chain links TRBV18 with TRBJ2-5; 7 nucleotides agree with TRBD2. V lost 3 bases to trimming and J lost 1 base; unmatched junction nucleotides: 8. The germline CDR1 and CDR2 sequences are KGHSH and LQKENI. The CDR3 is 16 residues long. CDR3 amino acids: CASSPPWERGQETQYF. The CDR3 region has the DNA TGTGCCAGCTCACCCCCGTGGGAGCGGGGCCAAGAGACCCAGTACTTC.

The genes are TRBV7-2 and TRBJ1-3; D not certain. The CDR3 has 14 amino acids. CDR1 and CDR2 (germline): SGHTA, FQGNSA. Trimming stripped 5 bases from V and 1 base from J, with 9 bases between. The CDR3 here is CASSPRRSGNTIYF. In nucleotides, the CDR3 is TGTGCCAGCAGCCCCAGAAGATCTGGAAACACCATATATTTT.

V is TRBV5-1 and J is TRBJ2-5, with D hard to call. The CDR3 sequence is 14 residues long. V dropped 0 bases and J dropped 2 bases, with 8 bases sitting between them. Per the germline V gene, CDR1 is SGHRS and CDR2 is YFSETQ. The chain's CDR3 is CASSLGQSQETQYF. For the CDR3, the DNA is TGCGCCAGCAGCTTGGGTCAGTCTCAAGAGACCCAGTACTTC.

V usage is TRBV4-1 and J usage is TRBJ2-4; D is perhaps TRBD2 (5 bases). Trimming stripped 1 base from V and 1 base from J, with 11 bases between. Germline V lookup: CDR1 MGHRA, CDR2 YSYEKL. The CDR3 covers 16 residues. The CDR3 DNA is TGCGCCAGCAGCCAAGGCCCAGCGGAGGCCAAAAACATTCAGTACTTC. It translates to CASSQGPAEAKNIQYF.

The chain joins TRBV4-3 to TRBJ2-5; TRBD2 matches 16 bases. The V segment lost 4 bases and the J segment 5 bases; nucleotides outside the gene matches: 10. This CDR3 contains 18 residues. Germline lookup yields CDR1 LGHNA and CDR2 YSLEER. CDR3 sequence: CASSPGLAGGGVGETQYF. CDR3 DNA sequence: TGCGCCAGCAGCCCGGGACTAGCGGGGGGGGGAGTCGGGGAGACCCAGTACTTC.

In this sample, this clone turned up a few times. The CDR3 spells CASSQGSGQRNSPLHF. In DNA form, the CDR3 reads TGTGCCAGCAGCCAGGGGTCGGGTCAGAGGAATTCACCCCTCCACTTT. V is TRBV3-1 (or the pseudogene TRBV3-2) and J is TRBJ1-6; no reliable D call. The CDR3 contains 16 residues. V gave up 3 bases and J gave up 7 bases, with 16 bases separating them. Germline assignment: CDR1 LGHDT and CDR2 YNNKEL (reference sequence).

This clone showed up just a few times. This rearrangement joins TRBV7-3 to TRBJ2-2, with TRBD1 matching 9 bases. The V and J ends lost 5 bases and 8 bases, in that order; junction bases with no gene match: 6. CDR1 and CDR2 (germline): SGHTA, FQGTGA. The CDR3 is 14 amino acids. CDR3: CASSLTGGSGELFF. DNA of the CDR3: TGTGCCAGCAGCCTGACAGGGGGAAGTGGGGAGCTGTTTTTT.

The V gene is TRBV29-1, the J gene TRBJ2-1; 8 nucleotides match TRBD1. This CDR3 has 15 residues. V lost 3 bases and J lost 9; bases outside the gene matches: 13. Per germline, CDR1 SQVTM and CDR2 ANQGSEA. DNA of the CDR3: TGCAGCGTTGACGCGACAGGGGCCATGGGGGGTGAGCAGTTCTTC. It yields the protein CSVDATGAMGGEQFF.

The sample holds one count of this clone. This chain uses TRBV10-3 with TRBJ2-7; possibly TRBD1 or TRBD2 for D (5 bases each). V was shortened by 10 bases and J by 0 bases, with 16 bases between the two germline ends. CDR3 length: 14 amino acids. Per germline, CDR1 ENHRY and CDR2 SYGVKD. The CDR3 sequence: CATSGTPSSYEQYV. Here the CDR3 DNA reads TGTGCCACCTCCGGGACCCCGAGCTCCTACGAGCAGTACGTC.

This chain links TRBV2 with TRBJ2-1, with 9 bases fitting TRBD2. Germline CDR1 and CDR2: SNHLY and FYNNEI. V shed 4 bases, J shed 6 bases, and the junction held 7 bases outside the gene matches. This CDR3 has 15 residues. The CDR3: CASSVLAGFGNEQFF. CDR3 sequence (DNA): TGTGCCAGCAGTGTCCTAGCGGGGTTTGGCAATGAGCAGTTCTTC.

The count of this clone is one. This chain's CDR3 is CASSVTTVQTGNTIYF. The CDR3, as DNA: TGTGCCAGCAGCGTAACGACAGTACAGACTGGAAACACCATATATTTT. The J gene is TRBJ1-3, the V gene TRBV7-9; tentative D call: TRBD1 (5 bases). The CDR3 runs to 16 residues. Germline V gene sequence: CDR1 SEHNR, CDR2 FQNEAQ (reference sequence). Trimming removed 5 bases at V and 2 bases at J, with 16 bases between.

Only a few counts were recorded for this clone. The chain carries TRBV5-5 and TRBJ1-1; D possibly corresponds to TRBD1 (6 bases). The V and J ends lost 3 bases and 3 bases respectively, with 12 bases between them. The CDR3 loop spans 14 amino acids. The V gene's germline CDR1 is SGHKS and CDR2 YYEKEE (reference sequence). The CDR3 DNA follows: TGTGCCAGCAGCTACCTGACAGGCGACACTGAAGCTTTCTTT. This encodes CASSYLTGDTEAFF. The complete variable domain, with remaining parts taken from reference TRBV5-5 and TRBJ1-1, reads DAGVTQSPTHLIKTRGQQVTLRCSPISGHKSVSWYQQVLGQGPQFIFQYYEKEERGRGNFPDRFSARQFPNYSSELNVNALLLGDSALYLCASSYLTGDTEAFFGQGTRLTVV.

The CDR3 sequence is CASSLGRELTGELFF. The CDR3 nucleotides are TGTGCCAGCTCACTAGGCCGGGAGCTCACCGGGGAGCTGTTTTTT. J is TRBJ2-2 and V is TRBV18; a possible D gene is TRBD2 (6 bases). The germline gives CDR1 KGHSH, CDR2 LQKENI. Trimming stripped 4 bases from V and 4 bases from J, with 13 bases between. The CDR3 loop spans 15 amino acids.

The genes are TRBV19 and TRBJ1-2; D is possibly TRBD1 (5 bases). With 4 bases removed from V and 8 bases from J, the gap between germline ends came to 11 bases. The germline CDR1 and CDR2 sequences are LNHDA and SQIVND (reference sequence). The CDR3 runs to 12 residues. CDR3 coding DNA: TGTGCCAGTAGTAGTCGACAGATCGGCTACACCTTC. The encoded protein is CASSSRQIGYTF.